The following is a TCR beta chain sequence with its context. The data belong to a study of shared clonotypes between healthy human individuals. The CDR3 has 19 amino acids. After removal of 5 bases from V and 0 bases from J, the junction contained 16 bases not matched to a gene. CDR1 is SGHDT and CDR2 is YYEEEE in the germline V gene. Sequencing used immunoSEQ multiplex PCR; TCRdb keeps in-frame clones, though not all of them. Of 2,100,000 or so clones in the sample, around 95% were seen once. Sequencing used naive CD4+ T cells sorted from blood. The subset here: CD45RA+ positively selected. The receptor was derived from a man younger than 35 in good health. This rearrangement joins TRBV5-6 to TRBJ2-1; 8 bases map to TRBD1. The CDR3 sequence: CASRSMVGSGGSSYNEQFF. The CDR3 DNA follows: TGTGCCAGCAGATCCATGGTGGGATCAGGGGGCAGCTCCTACAATGAGCAGTTCTTC. The full variable domain, rest sourced from reference TRBV5-6 and TRBJ2-1, is DAGVTQSPTHLIKTRGQQVTLRCSPKSGHDTVSWYQQALGQGPQFIFQYYEEEERQRGNFPDRFSGHQFPNYSSELNVNALLLGDSALYLCASRSMVGSGGSSYNEQFFGPGTRLTVL.